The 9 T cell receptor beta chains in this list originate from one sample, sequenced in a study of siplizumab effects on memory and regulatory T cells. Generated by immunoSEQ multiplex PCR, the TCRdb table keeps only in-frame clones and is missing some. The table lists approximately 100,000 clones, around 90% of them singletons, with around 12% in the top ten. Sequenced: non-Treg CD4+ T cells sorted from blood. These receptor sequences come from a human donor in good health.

CDR3 nucleotides: TGTGCCAGCAGTTTATGGGGGATTGCGGAACTGTTTTTT. It yields the protein CASSLWGIAELFF. This chain joins TRBV28 and TRBJ1-4; D unresolved. Trimming left V 0 bases short and J 12 bases short, with 11 bases between. Germline CDR1 is MDHEN and CDR2 is SYDVKM. The CDR3 length is 13 residues.

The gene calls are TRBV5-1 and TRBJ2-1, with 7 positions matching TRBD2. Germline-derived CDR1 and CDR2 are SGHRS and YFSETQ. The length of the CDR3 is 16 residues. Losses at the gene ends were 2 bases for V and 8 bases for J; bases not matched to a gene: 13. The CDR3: CASSFWVGGSRDEQFF. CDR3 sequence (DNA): TGCGCCAGCAGCTTTTGGGTAGGCGGGAGTAGGGATGAGCAGTTCTTC.

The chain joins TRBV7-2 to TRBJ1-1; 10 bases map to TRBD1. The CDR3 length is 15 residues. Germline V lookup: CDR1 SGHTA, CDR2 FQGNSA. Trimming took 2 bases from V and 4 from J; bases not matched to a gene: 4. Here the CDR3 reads CASSLLGQGGTEAFF. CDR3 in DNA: TGTGCCAGCAGCTTACTCGGACAGGGGGGCACTGAAGCTTTCTTT.

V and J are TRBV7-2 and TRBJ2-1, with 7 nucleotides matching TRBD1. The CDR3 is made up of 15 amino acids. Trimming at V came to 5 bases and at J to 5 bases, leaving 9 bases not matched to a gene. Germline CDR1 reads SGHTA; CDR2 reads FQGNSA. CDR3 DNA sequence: TGTGCCAGCAGCCCACAGGGGACGAGAAACAATGAGCAGTTCTTC. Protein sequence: CASSPQGTRNNEQFF.

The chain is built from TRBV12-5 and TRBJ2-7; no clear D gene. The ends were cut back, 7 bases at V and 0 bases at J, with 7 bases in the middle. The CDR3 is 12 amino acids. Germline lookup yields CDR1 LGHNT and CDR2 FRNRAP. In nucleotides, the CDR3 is TGTGCTAGTGAGAGAAACTCCTACGAGCAGTACTTC. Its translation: CASERNSYEQYF.

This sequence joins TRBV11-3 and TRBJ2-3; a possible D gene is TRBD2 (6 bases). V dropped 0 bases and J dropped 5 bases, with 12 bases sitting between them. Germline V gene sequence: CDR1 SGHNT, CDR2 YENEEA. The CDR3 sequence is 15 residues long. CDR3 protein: CASSLDGVSGDTQYF. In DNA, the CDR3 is TGTGCCAGCAGCTTAGATGGGGTTAGCGGAGATACGCAGTATTTT.

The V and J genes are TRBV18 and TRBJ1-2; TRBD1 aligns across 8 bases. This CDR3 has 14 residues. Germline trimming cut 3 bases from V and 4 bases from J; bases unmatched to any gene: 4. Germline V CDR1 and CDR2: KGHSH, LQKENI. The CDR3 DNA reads TGTGCCAGCTCACCGGACAGGGTTGCCTATGGCTACACCTTC. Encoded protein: CASSPDRVAYGYTF. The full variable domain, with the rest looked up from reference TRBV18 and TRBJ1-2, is NAGVMQNPRHLVRRRGQEARLRCSPMKGHSHVYWYRQLPEEGLKFMVYLQKENIIDESGMPKERFSAEFPKEGPSILRIQQVVRGDSAAYFCASSPDRVAYGYTFGSGTRLTVV.

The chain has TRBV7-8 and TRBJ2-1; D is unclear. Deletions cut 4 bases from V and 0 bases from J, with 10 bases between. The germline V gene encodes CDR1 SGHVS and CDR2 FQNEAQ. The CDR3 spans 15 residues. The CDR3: CASSSLGTSYNEQFF. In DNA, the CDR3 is TGTGCCAGCAGCTCCCTCGGAACCTCCTACAATGAGCAGTTCTTC.

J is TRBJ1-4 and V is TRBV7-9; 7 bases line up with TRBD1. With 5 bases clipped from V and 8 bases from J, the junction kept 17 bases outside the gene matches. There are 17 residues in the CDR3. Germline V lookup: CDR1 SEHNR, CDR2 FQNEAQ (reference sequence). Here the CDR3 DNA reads TGTGCCAGCAGCCCAGGACAGGAACGTGTCTGGAGGGAAAAACTGTTTTTT. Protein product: CASSPGQERVWREKLFF.